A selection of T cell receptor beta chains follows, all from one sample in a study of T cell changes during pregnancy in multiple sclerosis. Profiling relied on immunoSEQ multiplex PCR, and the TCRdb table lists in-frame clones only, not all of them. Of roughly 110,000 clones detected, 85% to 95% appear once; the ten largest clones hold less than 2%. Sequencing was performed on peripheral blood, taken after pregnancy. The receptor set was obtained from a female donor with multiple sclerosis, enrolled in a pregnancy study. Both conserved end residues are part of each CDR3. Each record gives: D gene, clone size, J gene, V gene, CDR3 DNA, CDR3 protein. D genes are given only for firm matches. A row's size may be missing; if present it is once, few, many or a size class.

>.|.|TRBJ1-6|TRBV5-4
TGTGCCAGCAGCCCGGGCGGAAATGCCAGGGTGAATTCACCCCTCCACTTT
CASSPGGNARVNSPLHF
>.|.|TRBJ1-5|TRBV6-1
TGTGCCAGCACCGCGACAGTTCAGCCCCAGCATTTT
CASTATVQPQHF
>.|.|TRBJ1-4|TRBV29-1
TGCAGCGTTAAGGAGGGGAGGAAGACTAATGAAAAACTGTTTTTT
CSVKEGRKTNEKLFF
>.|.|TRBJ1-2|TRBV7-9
TGTGCCAGCAGCTTAGGAACCCAGGCTAACTATGGCTACACCTTC
CASSLGTQANYGYTF
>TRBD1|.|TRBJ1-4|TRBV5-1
TGCGCCAGCAGCTTGACGAGACAGGGTCATGAAAAACTGTTTTTT
CASSLTRQGHEKLFF
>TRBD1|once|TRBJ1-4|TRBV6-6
TGTGCCAGCAGTCAGGACAGGGGGACTAATGAAAAACTGTTTTTT
CASSQDRGTNEKLFF
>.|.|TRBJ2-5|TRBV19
TGTGCCAGTCGACCGGGACAACAAGAGACCCAGTACTTC
CASRPGQQETQYF
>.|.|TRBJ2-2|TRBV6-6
TGTGCCAGCAGTGCCACTTCAGGGATTGCCGGGGAGCTGTTTTTT
CASSATSGIAGELFF
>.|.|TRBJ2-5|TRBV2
TGTGCCAGCAGGCGACACGCTGAGCCCCAGTACTTC
CASRRHAEPQYF
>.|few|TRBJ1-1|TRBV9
TGTGCCAGCAGCGTAGCTTCGGACACTGAAGCTTTCTTT
CASSVASDTEAFF
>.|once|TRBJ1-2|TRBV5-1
TGCGCCAGCAGCACCACAGTCCCCCCTAACTATGGCTACACCTTC
CASSTTVPPNYGYTF
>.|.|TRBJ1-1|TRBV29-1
TGCAGCGTTGCCCTCCAGCGAAAGAACACTGAAGCTTTCTTT
CSVALQRKNTEAFF
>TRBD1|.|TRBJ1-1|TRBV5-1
TGCGCCAGCAGCCAGGGGACAGCGAACACTGAAGCTTTCTTT
CASSQGTANTEAFF
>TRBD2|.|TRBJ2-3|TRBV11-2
TGTGCCAGCAGCTTAGACGGCCCCCGGGCTAGCGGGGGCCCCGCGGATACGCAGTATTTT
CASSLDGPRASGGPADTQYF
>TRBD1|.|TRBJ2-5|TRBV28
TGTGCCAGCAGTGTAAACAGGGGGCAGGAGACCCAGTACTTC
CASSVNRGQETQYF
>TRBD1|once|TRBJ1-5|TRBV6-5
TGTGCCAGCAGTACAGGGGATCAGCCCCAGCATTTT
CASSTGDQPQHF
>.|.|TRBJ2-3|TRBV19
TGTGCCAGTAGGTTGGGCAGCCGGTCAGATACGCAGTATTTT
CASRLGSRSDTQYF
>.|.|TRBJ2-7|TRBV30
TGTGCCTGGAGGGATACAGGGACCTACGAGCAGTACTTC
CAWRDTGTYEQYF
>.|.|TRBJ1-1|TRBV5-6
TGTGCCAGCAGCAATGGTGGAGGCGCTGAAGCTTTCTTT
CASSNGGGAEAFF
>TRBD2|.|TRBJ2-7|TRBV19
TGTGCCAGTAGTATGGCTGGCGGGAGCTCCTACGAGCAGTACTTC
CASSMAGGSSYEQYF
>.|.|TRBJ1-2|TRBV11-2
TGTGCCAGCAGCTCGCAGGGGAGTCTTGACTACACCTTC
CASSSQGSLDYTF
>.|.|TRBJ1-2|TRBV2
TGTGCCAGCCTAAGGGGGAAAGGGTCTGACTATGGCTACACCTTC
CASLRGKGSDYGYTF
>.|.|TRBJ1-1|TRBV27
TGTGCCAGCAGTTTACATATGAGGGCTGAAGCTTTCTTT
CASSLHMRAEAFF
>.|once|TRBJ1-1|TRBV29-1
TGCAGCGTTGAACGGTTACAGGGAAACACTGAAGCTTTCTTT
CSVERLQGNTEAFF
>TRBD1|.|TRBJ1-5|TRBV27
TGTGCCAGCAGTTCCCCCCTGCAGGGGGCGTGGGGCAATCAGCCCCAGCATTTT
CASSSPLQGAWGNQPQHF
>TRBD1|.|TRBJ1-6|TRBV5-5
TGTGCCAGCAGCTTTCGGCAGGGGGTCATAGATTCACCCCTCCACTTT
CASSFRQGVIDSPLHF
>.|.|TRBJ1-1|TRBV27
TGTGCCAGCAGTTCAAACACTGAAGCTTTCTTT
CASSSNTEAFF
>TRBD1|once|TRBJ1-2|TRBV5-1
TGCGCCAGCAGACCTTTCCCGGACAGGGGCGGAAGAGGCAATGGCTACACCTTC
CASRPFPDRGGRGNGYTF
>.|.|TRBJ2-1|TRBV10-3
TGTGCCATCAGTGAGTCTACGGGAGCCGTTGATGAGCAGTTCTTC
CAISESTGAVDEQFF
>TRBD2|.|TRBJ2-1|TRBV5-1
TGCGCCAGCAGCTTGTCCCTAGCGGGCCCCAATGAGCAGTTCTTC
CASSLSLAGPNEQFF
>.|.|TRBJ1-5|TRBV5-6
TGTGCCAGCAGCTTGGCAGGTAATCAGCCCCAGCATTTT
CASSLAGNQPQHF
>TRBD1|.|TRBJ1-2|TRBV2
TGTGCCAGCATCCCCAACGTGGGCACAGGGGGCAGGAACTATGGCTACACCTTC
CASIPNVGTGGRNYGYTF
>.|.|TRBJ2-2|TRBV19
TGTGCCAGTAGACTCTACAGGCGAATGAACACCGGGGAGCTGTTTTTT
CASRLYRRMNTGELFF
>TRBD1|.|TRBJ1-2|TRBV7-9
TGTGCCAGCAGCCCCGGGACAGGGGGCTATGGCTACACCTTC
CASSPGTGGYGYTF
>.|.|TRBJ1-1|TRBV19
TGTGCCAGTAGTATCCGGGAGGTGGCCACTGAAGCTTTCTTT
CASSIREVATEAFF
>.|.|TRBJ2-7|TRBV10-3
TGTGCCATCAGTGGACTTGGTTCCTACGAGCAGTACTTC
CAISGLGSYEQYF
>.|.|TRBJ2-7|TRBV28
TGTGCCAGCCTCGGCAGGGTCGCTGGCGAGCAGTACTTC
CASLGRVAGEQYF
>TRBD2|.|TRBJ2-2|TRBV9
TGTGCCAGCAGCGTGGGCGAGGGACTAGCGGGGGGCCGGGAGCTGTTTTTT
CASSVGEGLAGGRELFF
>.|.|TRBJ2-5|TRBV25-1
TGTGCCAGCAGCGACGGTCTACTAAGTGAGACCCAGTACTTC
CASSDGLLSETQYF
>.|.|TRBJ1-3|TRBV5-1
TGCGCCAGCAGCTTGTATACAGGGATGAGCTCTGGAAACACCATATATTTT
CASSLYTGMSSGNTIYF
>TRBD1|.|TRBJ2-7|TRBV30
TGTGCCTGGAGTGAAACCGGGACAGGGCGATTTGGCGAGCAGTACTTC
CAWSETGTGRFGEQYF